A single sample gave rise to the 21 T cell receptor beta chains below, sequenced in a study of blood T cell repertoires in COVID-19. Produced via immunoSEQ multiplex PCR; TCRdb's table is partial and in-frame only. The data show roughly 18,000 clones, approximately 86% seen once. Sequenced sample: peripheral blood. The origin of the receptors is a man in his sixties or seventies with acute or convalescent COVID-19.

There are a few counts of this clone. The CDR3 region has the DNA TGTGCCAGCAGCTTGATAGATCAGAACACTGAAGCTTTCTTT. Its protein is CASSLIDQNTEAFF. V gene TRBV7-2 combines with J gene TRBJ1-1; D call uncertain. This CDR3 spans 14 amino acids. Germline CDR1 SGHTA, CDR2 FQGNSA. Trimming shortened V by 3 bases and J by 1 base, and 9 bases separated the two germline ends.

CDR3 sequence reads: CASSVAGGPTGELFF. The DNA of the CDR3 is TGTGCCAGCAGCGTAGCTGGAGGGCCCACCGGGGAGCTGTTTTTT. The rearrangement links TRBV9 to TRBJ2-2, with D possibly TRBD2 on 6 matching bases. CDR3 length: 15 residues. Trimming pared 0 bases from V and 4 bases from J, leaving 10 bases between. Germline V gives CDR1 SGDLS, CDR2 YYNGEE.

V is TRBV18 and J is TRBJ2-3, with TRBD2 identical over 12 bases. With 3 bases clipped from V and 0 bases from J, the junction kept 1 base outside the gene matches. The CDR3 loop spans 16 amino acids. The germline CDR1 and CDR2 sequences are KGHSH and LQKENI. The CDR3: CASSPGTSGSTDTQYF. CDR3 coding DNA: TGTGCCAGCTCACCTGGGACTAGCGGGAGCACAGATACGCAGTATTTT.

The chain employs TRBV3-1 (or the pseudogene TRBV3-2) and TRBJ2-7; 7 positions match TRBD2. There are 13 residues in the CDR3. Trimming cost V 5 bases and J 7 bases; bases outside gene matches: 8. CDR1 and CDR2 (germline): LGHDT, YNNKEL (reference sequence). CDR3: CASSSGGRGEQYF. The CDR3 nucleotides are TGTGCCAGCAGCTCGGGAGGTCGGGGAGAGCAGTACTTC.

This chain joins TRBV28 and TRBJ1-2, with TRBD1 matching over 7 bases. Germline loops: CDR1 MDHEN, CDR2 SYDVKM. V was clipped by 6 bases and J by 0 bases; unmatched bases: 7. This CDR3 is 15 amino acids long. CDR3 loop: CASRLGTAANYGYTF. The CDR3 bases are TGTGCCAGCAGACTAGGGACAGCCGCTAACTATGGCTACACCTTC.

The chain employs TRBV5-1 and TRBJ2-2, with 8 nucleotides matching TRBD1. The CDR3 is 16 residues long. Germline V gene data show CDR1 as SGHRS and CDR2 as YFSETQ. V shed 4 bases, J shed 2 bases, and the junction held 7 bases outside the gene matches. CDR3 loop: CASSGLGTGNTGELFF. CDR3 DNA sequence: TGCGCCAGCAGCGGATTGGGGACAGGAAACACCGGGGAGCTGTTTTTT. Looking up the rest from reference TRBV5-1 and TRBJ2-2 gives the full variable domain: KAGVTQTPRYLIKTRGQQVTLSCSPISGHRSVSWYQQTPGQGLQFLFEYFSETQRNKGNFPGRFSGRQFSNSRSEMNVSTLELGDSALYLCASSGLGTGNTGELFFGEGSRLTVL.

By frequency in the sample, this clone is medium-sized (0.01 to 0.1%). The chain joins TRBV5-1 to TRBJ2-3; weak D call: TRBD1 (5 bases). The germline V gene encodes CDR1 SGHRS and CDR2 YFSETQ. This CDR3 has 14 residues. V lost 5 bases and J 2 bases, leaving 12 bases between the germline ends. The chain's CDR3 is CASSYGALTDTQYF. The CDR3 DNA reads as TGCGCCAGCAGTTATGGGGCCCTCACAGATACGCAGTATTTT.

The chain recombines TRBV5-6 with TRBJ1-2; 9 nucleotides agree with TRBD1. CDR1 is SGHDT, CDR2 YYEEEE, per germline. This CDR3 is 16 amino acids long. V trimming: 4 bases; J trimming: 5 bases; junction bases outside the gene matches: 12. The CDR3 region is CASSPASGTGIYGYTF. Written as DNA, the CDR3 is TGTGCCAGCAGCCCCGCCTCCGGGACAGGGATATATGGCTACACCTTC.

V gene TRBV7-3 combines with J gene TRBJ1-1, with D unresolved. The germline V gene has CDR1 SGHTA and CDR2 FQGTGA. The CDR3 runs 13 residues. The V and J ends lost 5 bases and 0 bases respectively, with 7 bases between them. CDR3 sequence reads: CASSEFLNTEAFF. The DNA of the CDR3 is TGTGCCAGCAGCGAGTTTCTGAACACTGAAGCTTTCTTT.

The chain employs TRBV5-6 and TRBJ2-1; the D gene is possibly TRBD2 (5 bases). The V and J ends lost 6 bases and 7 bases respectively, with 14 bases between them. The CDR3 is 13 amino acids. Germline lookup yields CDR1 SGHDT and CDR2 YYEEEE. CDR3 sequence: CASTEASWNEQFF. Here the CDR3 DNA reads TGTGCCAGCACGGAGGCTAGCTGGAATGAGCAGTTCTTC.

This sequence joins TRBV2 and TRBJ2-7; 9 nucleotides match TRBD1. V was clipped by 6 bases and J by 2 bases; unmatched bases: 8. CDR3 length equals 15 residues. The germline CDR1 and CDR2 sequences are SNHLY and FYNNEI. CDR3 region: CASRSRDRVPYEQYF. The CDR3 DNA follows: TGTGCCAGCAGAAGCCGGGACAGGGTACCCTACGAGCAGTACTTC.

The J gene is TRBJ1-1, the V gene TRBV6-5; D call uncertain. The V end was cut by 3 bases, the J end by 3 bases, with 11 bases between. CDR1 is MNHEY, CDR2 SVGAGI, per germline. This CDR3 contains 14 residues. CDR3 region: CASSYPGQDTEAFF. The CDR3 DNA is TGTGCCAGCAGTTATCCTGGGCAGGACACTGAAGCTTTCTTT.

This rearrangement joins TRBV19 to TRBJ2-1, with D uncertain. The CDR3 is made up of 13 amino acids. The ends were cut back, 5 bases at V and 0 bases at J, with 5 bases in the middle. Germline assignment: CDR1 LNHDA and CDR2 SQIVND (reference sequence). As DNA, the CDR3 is TGTGCCAGTAGTCCCCGCTCCTACAATGAGCAGTTCTTC. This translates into CASSPRSYNEQFF.

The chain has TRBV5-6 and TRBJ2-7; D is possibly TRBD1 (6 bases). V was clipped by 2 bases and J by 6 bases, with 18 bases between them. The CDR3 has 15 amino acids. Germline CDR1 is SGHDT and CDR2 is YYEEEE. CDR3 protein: CASSFRFTGTGEQYF. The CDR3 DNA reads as TGTGCCAGCAGCTTTCGGTTTACAGGGACGGGCGAGCAGTACTTC.

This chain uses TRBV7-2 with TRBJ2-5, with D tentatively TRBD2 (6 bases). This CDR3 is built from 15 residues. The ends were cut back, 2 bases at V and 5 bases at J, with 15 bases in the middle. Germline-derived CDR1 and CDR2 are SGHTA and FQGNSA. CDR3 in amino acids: CASSLWRGGEETQYF. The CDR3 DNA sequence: TGTGCCAGCAGCTTATGGAGGGGAGGAGAGGAGACCCAGTACTTC. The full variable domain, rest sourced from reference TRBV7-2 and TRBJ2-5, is GAGVSQSPSNKVTEKGKDVELRCDPISGHTALYWYRQSLGQGLEFLIYFQGNSAPDKSGLPSDRFSAERTGGSVSTLTIQRTQQEDSAVYLCASSLWRGGEETQYFGPGTRLLVL.

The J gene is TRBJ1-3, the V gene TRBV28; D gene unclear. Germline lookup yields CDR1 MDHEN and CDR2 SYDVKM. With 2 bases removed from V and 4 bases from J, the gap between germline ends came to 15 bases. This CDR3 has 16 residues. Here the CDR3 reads CASSLPQILGGNTIYF. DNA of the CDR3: TGTGCCAGCAGTTTACCACAGATCTTGGGCGGAAACACCATATATTTT.

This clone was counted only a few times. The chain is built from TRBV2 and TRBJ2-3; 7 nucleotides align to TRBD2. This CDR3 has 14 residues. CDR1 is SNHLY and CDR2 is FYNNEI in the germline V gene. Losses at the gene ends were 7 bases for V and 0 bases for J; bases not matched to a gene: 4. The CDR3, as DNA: TGTGCCAGCAATCGGGAGGCGAGCACAGATACGCAGTATTTT. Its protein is CASNREASTDTQYF.

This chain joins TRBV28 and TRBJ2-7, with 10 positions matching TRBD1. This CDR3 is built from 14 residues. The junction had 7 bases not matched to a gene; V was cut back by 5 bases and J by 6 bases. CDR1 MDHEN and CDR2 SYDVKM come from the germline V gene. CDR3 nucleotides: TGTGCCAGCAGTACGGGACAGGGGAACAGCGAGCAGTACTTC. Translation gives CASSTGQGNSEQYF.

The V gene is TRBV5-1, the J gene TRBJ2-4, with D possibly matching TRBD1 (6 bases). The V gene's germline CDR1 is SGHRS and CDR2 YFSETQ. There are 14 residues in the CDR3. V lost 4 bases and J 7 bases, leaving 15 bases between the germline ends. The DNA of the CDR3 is TGCGCCAGCAGCCCAGGCTCCCAGGGGAACATTCAGTACTTC. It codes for CASSPGSQGNIQYF.

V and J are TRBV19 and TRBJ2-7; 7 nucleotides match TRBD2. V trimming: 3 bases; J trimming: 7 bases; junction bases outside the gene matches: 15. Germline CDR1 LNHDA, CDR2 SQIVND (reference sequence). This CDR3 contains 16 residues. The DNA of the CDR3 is TGTGCCAGTAGTATTCGCGGGGAGGGGAGCGGATGGGAGCAGTACTTC. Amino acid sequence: CASSIRGEGSGWEQYF.

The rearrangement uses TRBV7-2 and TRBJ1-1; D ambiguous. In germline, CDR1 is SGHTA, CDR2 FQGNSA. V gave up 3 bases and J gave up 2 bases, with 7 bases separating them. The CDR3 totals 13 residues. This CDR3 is CASSFDTNTEAFF. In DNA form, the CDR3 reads TGTGCCAGCAGCTTTGATACTAACACTGAAGCTTTCTTT.